This T cell receptor beta chain is from a study of T cell responses to AZD1222 COVID-19 vaccine. A remark on this clone: The antigen remains unidentified. The sample has other DNA sequences that encode this CDR3 too.

The CDR3 runs to 13 residues. CDR1 is SGHAT, CDR2 FQNNGV, per germline. V shed 3 bases and J shed 4 bases, with 7 bases lying between them. Libraries were prepared by immunoSEQ multiplex PCR; TCRdb keeps only in-frame clonotypes and omits some of them. The sample includes 150,000 to 200,000 clones, about 90% of them seen just once. Study-level points and caveats: Close to half of spike-specific TCRs reportedly recognize unmutated variant regions. Spike-specific TCRs gained breadth and depth after people received two AZD1222 doses.

The source was peripheral blood, collected 28 days after the second AZD1222 dose. The source is an adult who received the AZD1222 COVID-19 vaccine. The chain uses TRBV11-2 and TRBJ1-3, with unresolved D. This chain's CDR3 is CASSFQRGNTIYF. CDR3 DNA: TGTGCCAGCAGCTTCCAGAGGGGAAACACCATATATTTT.